This T cell receptor (beta chain) stems from a study of CD8 T cells in ankylosing spondylitis. Notes on the study in general: It was reported that disease-linked clones were significantly enriched in matched ankylosing spondylitis synovial fluid. In peripheral blood, disease-linked CD8+ clones occurred at relatively low frequencies. A motif in TCR beta, a set of roughly 8 highly homologous variants, appeared characteristic of ankylosing spondylitis blood.

The table lists this clonotype with a few counts. Its antigen is still unknown. V was shortened by 0 bases and J by 3 bases, with 11 bases between the two germline ends. The CDR3 has 15 residues. CDR1 SGHDT and CDR2 YYEEEE come from the germline V gene. Quantitative barcoded 5'-RACE was used to prepare TCR beta libraries. TCRdb fed the 5' RACE reads into MiXCR, producing one record per CDR3 protein. The repertoire holds 75,000 to 95,000 distinct CDR3 sequences, with 9% as singletons. The sequence derives from a male donor with ankylosing spondylitis. The specimen sequenced was blood, either unsorted or a sorted T cell fraction (not recorded which). V is TRBV5-6 and J is TRBJ2-3; no firm D call. The CDR3 loop is CASSLAVSGTDTQYF. For the CDR3, the DNA is TGTGCCAGCAGCTTGGCCGTCTCCGGAACAGATACGCAGTATTTT.